This TCR beta chain was observed in a study of blood T cells in healthy people across ages. Next came a second PCR, run for about 7 to 12 cycles, which used a sample-barcoded 5' primer along with a J-beta primer mix. Each single sample gave us at least 2.5 million CDR3-containing paired-end reads. In TCRdb, the 5' RACE reads were re-called with MiXCR into one record per CDR3 protein. This sample has 790,000 or so distinct CDR3 sequences; just over 55% occur once, and the top ten carry under 30%. This clonotype appeared a few times. Its antigen is not known. V was cut by 1 base and J by 3 bases, with 6 bases left in between. This CDR3 spans 13 amino acids. Germline loops: CDR1 LNHNV, CDR2 YYDKDF (reference sequence). The study, taken as a whole, reports: Significant beta diversity loss was already apparent by age roughly 40, declining roughly linearly.

The clonotype comes from a man in his forties or fifties in good health. The chain joins TRBV15 to TRBJ2-5; D gene ambiguous. Sequenced: blood. CDR3 residues: CATSRVEEETQYF. The CDR3 nucleotides read TGTGCCACCAGCAGAGTAGAAGAAGAGACCCAGTACTTC.